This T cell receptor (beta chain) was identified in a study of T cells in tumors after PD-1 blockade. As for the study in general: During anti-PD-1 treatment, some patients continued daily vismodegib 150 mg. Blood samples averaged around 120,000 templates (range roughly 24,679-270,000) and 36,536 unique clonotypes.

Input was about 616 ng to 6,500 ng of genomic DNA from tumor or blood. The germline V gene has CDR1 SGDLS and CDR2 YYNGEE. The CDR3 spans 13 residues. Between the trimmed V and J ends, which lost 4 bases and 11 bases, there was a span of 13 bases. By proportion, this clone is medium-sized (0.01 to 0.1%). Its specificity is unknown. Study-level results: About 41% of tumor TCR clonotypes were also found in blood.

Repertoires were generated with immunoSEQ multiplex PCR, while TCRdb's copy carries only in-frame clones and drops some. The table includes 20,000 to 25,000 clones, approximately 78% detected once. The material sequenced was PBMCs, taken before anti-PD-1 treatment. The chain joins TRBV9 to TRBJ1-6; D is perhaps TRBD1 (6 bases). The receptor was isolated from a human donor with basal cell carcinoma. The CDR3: CASSSEGDTPLHF. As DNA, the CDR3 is TGTGCCAGCAGCTCCGAGGGGGATACACCCCTCCACTTT. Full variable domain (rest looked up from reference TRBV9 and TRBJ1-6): DSGVTQTPKHLITATGQRVTLRCSPRSGDLSVYWYQQSLDQGLQFLIQYYNGEERAKGNILERFSAQQFPDLHSELNLSSLELGDSALYFCASSSEGDTPLHFGNGTRLTVT.